These 31 T cell receptor beta chains were sequenced from one sample in a study of cytomegalovirus exposure and HLA in healthy donors. Primers included in the PCR were 60 Vbeta and 13 Jbeta primers. Data came from immunoSEQ multiplex PCR; TCRdb stores just in-frame clones and leaves some out. The data contain around 210,000 clones, just under 80% of them singletons. The material sequenced was PBMCs. The receptors were gathered from a boy between 5 and 17 years old in good health and CMV-seronegative.

This chain links TRBV30 with TRBJ2-7, with D perhaps TRBD1 (7 bases). CDR1 is GTSNPN and CDR2 is SVGIG in the germline V gene (reference sequence). This CDR3 has 14 residues. With 3 bases removed from V and 1 base from J, the gap between germline ends came to 13 bases. The CDR3 region is CAWRVAGGSYEQYF. The CDR3 nucleotides are TGTGCCTGGAGGGTGGCAGGGGGGTCCTACGAGCAGTACTTC.

This chain joins TRBV19 and TRBJ1-1; the D is unclear. The germline V gene encodes CDR1 LNHDA and CDR2 SQIVND (reference sequence). The CDR3 is made up of 12 amino acids. The germline V and J ends were trimmed by 8 bases and 4 bases, with 11 bases remaining between them. The chain's CDR3 is CASLDGGTEAFF. The CDR3 nucleotides are TGTGCCAGTCTGGACGGAGGCACTGAAGCTTTCTTT.

The chain uses TRBV28 and TRBJ2-7; 7 bases are a match to TRBD1. CDR1 is MDHEN, CDR2 SYDVKM, per germline. Trimming cost V 6 bases and J 2 bases; bases outside gene matches: 7. The CDR3 runs 14 residues. The CDR3 coding sequence is TGTGCCAGCAGCCAACCCGGGACAGCCTACGAGCAGTACTTC. It is translated as CASSQPGTAYEQYF.

This clone came up a few times. The chain recombines TRBV28 with TRBJ1-2; TRBD1 agrees at 8 bases. In germline, CDR1 is MDHEN, CDR2 SYDVKM. The J segment lost 4 bases and the V segment lost 8 bases, leaving 9 bases of the junction unmatched. The CDR3 sequence is 14 residues long. This CDR3 reads CASLTGDSFYGYTF. The CDR3 region has the DNA TGTGCCAGCCTGACAGGGGATAGCTTCTATGGCTACACCTTC.

This rearrangement joins TRBV7-3 to TRBJ1-2; 9 bases map to TRBD1. Trimming cost V 4 bases and J 13 bases; bases outside gene matches: 13. The CDR3 runs to 14 residues. Germline CDR1 reads SGHTA; CDR2 reads FQGTGA. CDR3 nucleotides: TGTGCCAGCAGCTCCCGAGGGACAGGGAATCACCCCACCTTC. Translation: CASSSRGTGNHPTF. Together with reference TRBV7-3 and TRBJ1-2, the CDR3 gives the full variable domain: GAGVSQTPSNKVTEKGKYVELRCDPISGHTALYWYRQSLGQGPEFLIYFQGTGAADDSGLPNDRFFAVRPEGSVSTLKIQRTERGDSAVYLCASSSRGTGNHPTFGSGTRLTVV.

The chain joins TRBV4-2 to TRBJ1-1; perhaps TRBD1 as D (5 bases). Germline assignment: CDR1 LGHNA and CDR2 YNFKEQ. V lost 0 bases and J lost 5, with 13 bases in between. The CDR3 is 15 residues long. CDR3: CASSQEARRGTEAFF. The CDR3, as DNA: TGTGCCAGCAGCCAAGAGGCCAGGAGGGGAACTGAAGCTTTCTTT.

The V gene is TRBV7-6, the J gene TRBJ2-5; tentatively, D is TRBD2 (6 bases). The V end was cut by 1 base, the J end by 1 base, with 16 bases between. The CDR3 spans 17 residues. Germline values: CDR1 SGHVS, CDR2 FNYEAQ. CDR3 bases: TGTGCCAGCAGCTTAGGTCCGTTTGCGGGGACCCAAGAGACCCAGTACTTC. It translates to CASSLGPFAGTQETQYF.

The rearrangement uses TRBV14 and TRBJ2-7; D not certain. Per germline, CDR1 SGHDN and CDR2 FVKESK. CDR3 length equals 11 residues. Trimming took off 4 bases at V and 3 bases at J, with 4 bases between the two ends. The CDR3 reads CASSLYYEQYF. CDR3 coding DNA: TGTGCCAGCAGCCTTTACTACGAGCAGTACTTC. Full variable domain (outside the CDR3, taken from reference TRBV14 and TRBJ2-7): EAGVTQFPSHSVIEKGQTVTLRCDPISGHDNLYWYRRVMGKEIKFLLHFVKESKQDESGMPNNRFLAERTGGTYSTLKVQPAELEDSGVYFCASSLYYEQYFGPGTRLTVT.

Regarding this clone: The junction does not match germline at one end; this may be a read error. This sample also contains other DNA sequences that code for the same CDR3. The rearrangement joins TRBV30 to TRBJ1-6; no definite D call. The CDR3 sequence is 13 residues long. Germline assignment: CDR1 GTSNPN and CDR2 SVGIG (reference sequence). CDR3 sequence: CAWSPYSGSPLHF. As DNA, the CDR3 is TGTGCCTGGAGTCCATACAGCGGTTCACCCCTTCACTTT.

This rearrangement joins TRBV7-9 to TRBJ2-7; 9 bases are a match to TRBD1. CDR1 and CDR2 (germline): SEHNR, FQNEAQ (reference sequence). V dropped 1 base and J dropped 4; count of bases not matched to a gene: 5. CDR3 size: 15 residues. CDR3 region: CASSLDPDRGYEQYF. The CDR3 DNA sequence: TGTGCCAGCAGCTTAGACCCGGACAGGGGTTACGAGCAGTACTTC.

This clone has only a few counts. One junction end disagrees with the germline gene, perhaps due to a read error. This rearrangement joins TRBV7-9 to TRBJ2-1; 8 bases line up with TRBD1. Germline CDR1 and CDR2: SEHNR and FQNEAQ (reference sequence). CDR3 length: 12 residues. CDR3 residues: CSSNPGGHEQFF. The CDR3 nucleotides read TGTTCCAGCAACCCAGGGGGCCATGAGCAGTTCTTC. The full variable domain, in which reference TRBV7-9 and TRBJ2-1 provide the parts outside the CDR3, is DTGVSQNPRHKITKRGQNVTFRCDPISEHNRLYWYRQTLGQGPEFLTYFQNEAQLEKSRLLSDRFSAERPKGSFSTLEIQRTEQGDSAMYLCSSNPGGHEQFFGPGTRLTVL.

The chain has TRBV27 and TRBJ2-7; weak D call: TRBD2 (6 bases). CDR1 and CDR2 from the germline V gene are MNHEY and SMNVEV (reference sequence). The CDR3 has 13 residues. V lost 6 bases and J 5 bases, leaving 14 bases between the germline ends. The CDR3 region has the DNA TGTGCCAGCAGGTTTGTGGGGGGAAACGAGCAGTACTTC. Its translation is CASRFVGGNEQYF.

V usage is TRBV5-1 and J usage is TRBJ2-2, with D possibly matching TRBD2 (5 bases). CDR1 is SGHRS and CDR2 is YFSETQ in the germline V gene. The CDR3 is made up of 15 amino acids. Trimming left V 4 bases short and J 4 bases short, with 14 bases between. The CDR3 DNA sequence: TGCGCCAGCAGCCCTGAGGGATCGAGCACCGGGGAGCTGTTTTTT. It translates to CASSPEGSSTGELFF.

This chain connects TRBV4-1 to TRBJ2-5; possible D gene TRBD1, 6 bases. CDR1 and CDR2 (germline): MGHRA, YSYEKL. The CDR3 is 19 residues long. V lost 4 bases and J lost 0, with 24 bases in between. For the CDR3, the DNA is TGCGCCAGCAGCCGGTATCAGACAGGCCCGGGGATGTACCAAGAGACCCAGTACTTC. Translation: CASSRYQTGPGMYQETQYF.

On this clone itself: At one of its ends the junction is not consistent with the germline gene, which may arise from a read error. The chain's CDR3 is CASPRGRAF. For the CDR3, the DNA is TGCGCCAGCCCGAGGGGGAGGGCTTTC. The chain recombines TRBV10-1 with TRBJ2-7, with D tentatively TRBD2 (7 bases). The germline V gene has CDR1 WNHNN and CDR2 SYGVQD (reference sequence). This CDR3 has 9 residues.

This chain links TRBV7-9 with TRBJ2-1, with 9 bases identical to TRBD2. The CDR3 has 19 amino acids. CDR1 is SEHNR and CDR2 is FQNEAQ in the germline V gene (reference sequence). The trim removed 2 bases at V and 11 bases at J, leaving 22 bases unmatched. CDR3 nucleotide sequence: TGTGCCAGCAGCTTAAAGGGGTTAGCGGGAGCCCCTGGTACGGGGCAGCAGTTCTTC. Protein: CASSLKGLAGAPGTGQQFF.

V usage is TRBV7-6 and J usage is TRBJ1-2; D is unclear. V gave up 2 bases and J gave up 7 bases, with 8 bases separating them. The CDR3 is 12 amino acids. Germline V CDR1 and CDR2: SGHVS, FNYEAQ. The CDR3 coding sequence is TGTGCCAGCAGCTTAATTGTCGGTGGCTACACCTTC. It encodes CASSLIVGGYTF.

In its sample, this clone was seen a few times. The chain employs TRBV5-4 and TRBJ2-7, with 8 bases lining up with TRBD2. Germline V gives CDR1 SGHNT, CDR2 YYREEE (reference sequence). The CDR3 length is 15 residues. J gave up 2 bases and V 2 bases, and 6 bases lay outside the gene matches. CDR3 loop: CASSFSTSGTYEQYF. The DNA of the CDR3 is TGTGCCAGCAGCTTCTCAACTAGCGGAACCTACGAGCAGTACTTC.

J is TRBJ1-2 and V is TRBV4-2; D is perhaps TRBD1 (5 bases). Per germline, CDR1 LGHNA and CDR2 YNFKEQ. This CDR3 is 15 amino acids long. The germline V and J ends were trimmed by 1 base and 6 bases, with 15 bases remaining between them. The CDR3 nucleotides are TGTGCCAGCAGCCAAGGGGTCAGGGCGGGAAATGGCTACACCTTC. This sequence encodes CASSQGVRAGNGYTF.

This clone came up once. The genes are TRBV7-9 and TRBJ1-1, with TRBD1 matching 10 bases. This CDR3 has 12 amino acids. CDR1 and CDR2 from the germline V gene are SEHNR and FQNEAQ (reference sequence). V shed 6 bases, J shed 8 bases, and the junction held 3 bases outside the gene matches. CDR3 in amino acids: CASSEGQGEAFF. The CDR3 nucleotides are TGTGCCAGCAGTGAGGGACAGGGGGAAGCTTTCTTT.

The chain couples TRBV2 to TRBJ2-1; D is unclear. V shed 4 bases and J shed 6 bases, with 16 bases lying between them. There are 15 residues in the CDR3. The V gene's germline CDR1 is SNHLY and CDR2 FYNNEI. CDR3 nucleotide sequence: TGTGCCAGCAGTGCCCGCAGGAATGACATCAATGAGCAGTTCTTC. It translates to CASSARRNDINEQFF.

The chain couples TRBV6-5 to TRBJ2-7, with D perhaps matching TRBD2 (6 bases). The CDR3 covers 12 residues. Deletions cut 6 bases from V and 3 bases from J, with 9 bases between. The germline CDR1 and CDR2 sequences are MNHEY and SVGAGI. As DNA, the CDR3 is TGTGCCAGCAGAACCGGGAGCTACGAGCAGTACTTC. It translates to CASRTGSYEQYF.

A remark on this clone: The junction departs from germline at one end; a sequencing error may be responsible. V usage is TRBV18 and J usage is TRBJ1-2, with 9 nucleotides matching TRBD1. This CDR3 region has 16 residues. Germline lookup yields CDR1 KGHSH and CDR2 LQKENI. CDR3 sequence: CASSPRTGEGNHGYTF. For the CDR3, the DNA is TGTGCCAGCTCACCCCGGACAGGGGAGGGTAACCATGGCTACACCTTC.

CDR3 region: CAWSFRDAGELFF. CDR3 nucleotide sequence: TGTGCCTGGAGTTTCAGGGATGCCGGGGAGCTGTTTTTT. This chain links TRBV30 with TRBJ2-2; D possibly corresponds to TRBD1 (5 bases). Trimming removed 2 bases at V and 6 bases at J, with 10 bases between. Germline CDR1 is GTSNPN and CDR2 is SVGIG (reference sequence). The CDR3 totals 13 residues.

The CDR3 sequence is CSVFTGLDTGELFF. The CDR3 region has the DNA TGCAGCGTTTTCACAGGGTTAGACACCGGGGAGCTGTTTTTT. V usage is TRBV29-1 and J usage is TRBJ2-2; D may be TRBD1 (6 bases). Germline CDR1 is SQVTM and CDR2 is ANQGSEA. The CDR3 covers 14 residues. V lost 5 bases to trimming and J lost 3 bases, with 13 bases between them.

CDR3 residues: CAWTRVPTEAFF. CDR3 nucleotides: TGTGCCTGGACCCGGGTCCCTACTGAAGCTTTCTTT. This chain uses TRBV30 with TRBJ1-1, with D uncertain. The CDR3 is made up of 12 amino acids. Deletions cut 4 bases from V and 5 bases from J, with 11 bases between. Germline loops: CDR1 GTSNPN, CDR2 SVGIG (reference sequence).

The CDR3 protein is CASSVEGGGYGYTF. The CDR3 DNA is TGTGCCAGCAGTGTCGAGGGAGGGGGTTATGGCTACACCTTC. The gene calls are TRBV2 and TRBJ1-2; tentative D call: TRBD1 (6 bases). Germline CDR1 and CDR2: SNHLY and FYNNEI. The CDR3 has 14 amino acids. The V gene lost 4 bases and the J gene lost 5 bases, with 14 bases spanning the gap.

This clone was counted a few times. The J gene is TRBJ2-4, the V gene TRBV7-2; 11 bases line up with TRBD1. Germline values: CDR1 SGHTA, CDR2 FQGNSA. The CDR3 extends over 16 amino acids. Unmatched junction bases numbered 4, after V lost 3 bases and J lost 3 bases. The CDR3 bases are TGTGCCAGCAGCTTCTGGGACAGGGGGGACAAAAACATTCAGTACTTC. It is translated as CASSFWDRGDKNIQYF.

This rearrangement joins TRBV5-1 to TRBJ2-5; 8 nucleotides align to TRBD1. Judging by the DNA end, TRBJ2-7 fits better; the J call may be wrong. The CDR3 covers 14 residues. The germline V gene has CDR1 SGHRS and CDR2 YFSETQ. This chain's CDR3 is CASSSQGGSYEQYF. CDR3 bases: TGCGCCAGCAGCTCACAGGGGGGAAGCTACGAGCAGTACTTC.

This rearrangement joins TRBV9 to TRBJ2-7, with TRBD2 matching 10 bases. CDR1 SGDLS and CDR2 YYNGEE come from the germline V gene. The V gene end was trimmed by 0 bases and the J gene end by 1 base; junction bases not matched to a gene: 7. The CDR3 totals 17 residues. CDR3 sequence reads: CASSVAPSGSRSYEQYF. The CDR3 DNA reads TGTGCCAGCAGCGTAGCCCCTAGCGGGAGTCGTTCCTACGAGCAGTACTTC.

The chain carries TRBV2 and TRBJ2-5, with D maybe TRBD2 (6 bases). The CDR3 has 14 residues. The ends were cut back, 4 bases at V and 5 bases at J, with 14 bases in the middle. CDR1 and CDR2 (germline): SNHLY, FYNNEI. The chain's CDR3 is CASSGLVLWETQYF. The CDR3 nucleotides are TGTGCCAGCAGTGGACTAGTTTTGTGGGAGACCCAGTACTTC.